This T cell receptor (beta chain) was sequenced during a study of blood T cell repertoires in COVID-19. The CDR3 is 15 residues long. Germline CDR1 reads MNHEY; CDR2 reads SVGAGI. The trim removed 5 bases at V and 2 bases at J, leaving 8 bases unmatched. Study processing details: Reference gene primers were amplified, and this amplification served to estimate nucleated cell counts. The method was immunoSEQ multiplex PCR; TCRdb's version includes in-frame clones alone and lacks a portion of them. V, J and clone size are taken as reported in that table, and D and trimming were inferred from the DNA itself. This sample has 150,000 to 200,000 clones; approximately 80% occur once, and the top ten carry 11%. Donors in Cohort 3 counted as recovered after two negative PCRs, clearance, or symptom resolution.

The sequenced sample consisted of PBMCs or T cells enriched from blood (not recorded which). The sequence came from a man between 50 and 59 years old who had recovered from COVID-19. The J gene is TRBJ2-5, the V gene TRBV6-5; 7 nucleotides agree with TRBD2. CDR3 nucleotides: TGTGCCAGCAGTCTTTGGGGGGGTGGGCAAGAGACCCAGTACTTC. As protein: CASSLWGGGQETQYF.